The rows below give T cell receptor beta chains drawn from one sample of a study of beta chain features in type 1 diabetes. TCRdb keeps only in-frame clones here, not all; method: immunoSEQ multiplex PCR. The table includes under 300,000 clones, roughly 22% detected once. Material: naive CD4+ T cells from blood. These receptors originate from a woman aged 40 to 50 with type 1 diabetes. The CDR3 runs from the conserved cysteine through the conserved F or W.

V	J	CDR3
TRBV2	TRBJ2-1	CASGGGTHGKQFF
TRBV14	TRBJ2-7	CASSQALEQYF
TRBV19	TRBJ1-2	CASLGTVVNYGYTF
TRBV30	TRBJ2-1	CAWRREDYNEQFF
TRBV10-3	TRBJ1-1	CAISVQQNTEAFF
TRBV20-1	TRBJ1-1	CSAPRDGEAFF
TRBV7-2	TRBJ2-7	CASRGRESYEQYF
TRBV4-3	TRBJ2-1	CASSLLAGEAYNEQFF
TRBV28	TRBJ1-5	CASSAISGILSNQPQHF
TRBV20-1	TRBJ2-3	CSAQLVDTQYF
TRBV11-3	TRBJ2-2	CASSWTGESGELFF
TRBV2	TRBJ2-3	CASSEGGLDTQYF
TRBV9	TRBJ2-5	CASSPGHQGETQYF
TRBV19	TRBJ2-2	CASSIRETGELFF
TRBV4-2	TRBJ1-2	CASSQDPESSYGYTF
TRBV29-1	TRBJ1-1	CSVEKGRVEAFF
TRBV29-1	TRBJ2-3	CSVGRGGGQATDTQYF
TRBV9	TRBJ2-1	CASSPHSGGLYNEQFF
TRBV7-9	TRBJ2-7	CASSLVGHERYF
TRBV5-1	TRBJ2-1	CASSLQGGAYNEQFF
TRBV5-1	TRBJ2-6	CASSFQDSGANVLTF
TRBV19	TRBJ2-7	CASSMGLAAYEQYF
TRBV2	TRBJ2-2	CASRDRDTGELFF
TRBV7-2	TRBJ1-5	CASSLEVARADQPQHF
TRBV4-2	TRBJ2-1	CASSQEGLAGHNEQFF
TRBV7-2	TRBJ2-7	CASSLAPLGSSYEQYF